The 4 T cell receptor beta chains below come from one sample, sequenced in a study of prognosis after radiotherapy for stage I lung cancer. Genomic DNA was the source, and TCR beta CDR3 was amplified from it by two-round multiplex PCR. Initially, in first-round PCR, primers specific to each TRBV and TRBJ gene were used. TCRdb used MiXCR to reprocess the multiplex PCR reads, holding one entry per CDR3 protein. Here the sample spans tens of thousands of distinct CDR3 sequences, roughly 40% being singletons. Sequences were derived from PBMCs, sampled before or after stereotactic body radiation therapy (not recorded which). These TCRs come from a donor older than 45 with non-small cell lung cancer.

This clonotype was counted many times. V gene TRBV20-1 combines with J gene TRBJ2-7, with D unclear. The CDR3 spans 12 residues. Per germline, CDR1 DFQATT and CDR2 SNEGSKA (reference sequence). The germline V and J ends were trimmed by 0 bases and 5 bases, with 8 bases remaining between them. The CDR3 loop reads CSARDQVDEQYF. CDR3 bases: TGCAGTGCTAGAGATCAGGTAGACGAGCAGTACTTC.

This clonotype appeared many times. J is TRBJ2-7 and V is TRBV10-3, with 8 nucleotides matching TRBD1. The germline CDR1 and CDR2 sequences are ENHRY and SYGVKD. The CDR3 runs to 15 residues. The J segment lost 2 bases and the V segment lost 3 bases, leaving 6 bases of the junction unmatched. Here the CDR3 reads CAISDSGTGTYEQYF. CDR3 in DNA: TGTGCCATCAGTGATTCCGGGACAGGTACCTACGAGCAGTACTTC.

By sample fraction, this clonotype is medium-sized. The CDR3 reads CASSQDGPAYEQYF. The DNA for the CDR3 is TGCGCCAGCAGCCAGGACGGGCCAGCCTACGAGCAGTACTTC. The V call is TRBV5-1, the J call TRBJ2-7; D is unclear. This CDR3 comprises 14 residues. Germline assignment: CDR1 SGHRS and CDR2 YFSETQ. V dropped 4 bases and J dropped 2 bases, with 13 bases sitting between them.

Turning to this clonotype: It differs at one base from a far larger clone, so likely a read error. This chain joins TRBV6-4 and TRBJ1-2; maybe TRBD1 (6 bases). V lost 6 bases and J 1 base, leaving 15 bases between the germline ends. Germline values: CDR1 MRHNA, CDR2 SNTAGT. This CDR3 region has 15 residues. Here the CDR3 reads CASSPGHGSNYGYTF. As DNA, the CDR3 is TGTGCCAGCAGCCCGGGACATGGAAGTAACTATGGCTACACCTTC.